A selection of T cell receptor beta chains follows, all from one sample in a study of T cells in Graves' hyperthyroidism and ophthalmopathy. Via MiXCR, TCRdb re-called the multiplex PCR reads, giving one row per CDR3 protein. The data show about 690,000 distinct CDR3 sequences, around 16% seen once. The specimen sequenced was blood. The receptors originated from a man aged 45 to 65 with Graves' hyperthyroidism. CDR3s include the opening cysteine and the closing phenylalanine or tryptophan. Clone size is not always given. Where it is, it says once, few, many or a class for expanded clones.

abundance,v_gene,j_gene,CDR3aa
.,TRBV9,TRBJ2-1,CASRKQGVMGPFSYNEQFF
.,TRBV6-5,TRBJ2-3,CASSYGLARGTDTQYF
many,TRBV12-3/TRBV12-4,TRBJ1-2,CASSLEGPPNYGYTF
few,TRBV19,TRBJ2-7,CASSIETSSYSYEQYF
few,TRBV29-1,TRBJ2-1,CSVEIGGIYNEQFF
.,TRBV4-2,TRBJ2-1,CASSPKTSGGNNEQFF
many,TRBV2,TRBJ2-3,CASSRRLAGGPDTQYF
many,TRBV28,TRBJ2-2,CASRTGATGELFF
many,TRBV11-2,TRBJ1-6,CASRGTGWVGSPLHF
few,TRBV27,TRBJ2-7,CASSHSDEQYF
few,TRBV27,TRBJ1-2,CASSFVGALNYGYTF
many,TRBV27,TRBJ2-5,CASRRIAGGWETQYF
many,TRBV7-2,TRBJ2-1,CASSLDLAGHNEQFF
many,TRBV28,TRBJ2-7,CASSPLSAGAAYEQYF
many,TRBV4-3,TRBJ2-5,CASSRDRQGTQYF
.,TRBV27,TRBJ2-7,CASSLSGRATYEQYF
few,TRBV5-1,TRBJ2-3,CASSLMREGDTQYF
many,TRBV28,TRBJ1-1,CASSLTGGITEAFF
many,TRBV24-1,TRBJ2-1,CATSDPGQGKGDEQFF
many,TRBV28,TRBJ2-3,CASSQGLAGFRNTQYF
.,TRBV5-5,TRBJ2-1,CASTGGGARNEQFF
many,TRBV7-2,TRBJ2-4,CASSPGENIQYF
few,TRBV20-1,TRBJ1-1,CSAREGGPVTEAFF